Below, one T cell receptor beta chain is given with its context. Its antigen remains unidentified. At one of its ends the junction is not consistent with the germline gene, which may arise from a read error. PCR was performed using 60 Vbeta and 13 Jbeta primers. Profiling relied on immunoSEQ multiplex PCR, and the TCRdb table lists in-frame clones only, not all of them. The data show approximately 110,000 clones, with just under 70% seen just once and approximately 8.6% held by the top ten. This sample stems from a study of cytomegalovirus exposure and HLA in healthy donors. Points from the study as a whole: Earlier findings revealed that most TCR beta V segments proved productive either about 90% or about 30% of the time.

Germline CDR1 and CDR2: PRHDT and FYEKMQ (reference sequence). The CDR3 is made up of 14 amino acids. The chain uses TRBV13 and TRBJ2-7, with D maybe TRBD2 (7 bases). The sequence was obtained from a man aged 25 to 40 in good health and CMV-seropositive. Sequencing was carried out using PBMCs. The CDR3 reads CASSLGGLNNEQYF. The DNA of the CDR3 is TGTGCCAGCAGCCTAGGGGGACTAAATAACGAGCAGTACTTC.